A few counts support the clone carrying this TCR beta chain. Its specificity is not known. The junction departs from germline at one end; a sequencing error may be responsible. The entry originates in a study of metastatic and nonmetastatic thyroid tumors. For the study at large: Thyroid patients, malignant and benign, had repertoires compared across blood and tumor or nodule tissue. Points from the study as a whole: Reportedly, malignant thyroid tumors had significantly higher TCR beta diversity than benign nodules, in blood and tumor.

Until they underwent thyroid surgery, no patient had received any treatment. TCRdb re-called the PCR reads with MiXCR. The sample has some 93,000 clones; about 12% are singletons. The CDR3 is 13 residues long. Germline V gives CDR1 LNHDA, CDR2 SQIVND (reference sequence). V is TRBV19 and J is TRBJ2-2; D unresolved. The TCR comes from a female donor with papillary thyroid cancer or a benign thyroid nodule (not recorded which). Some clones in this sample may be carry-over from other donors' samples. Material for sequencing was blood. The CDR3 protein is CASSIGLAGELFF. CDR3 coding DNA: TGTGCCAGTAGTATAGGTCTGGCCGGTGAGCTGTTTTTT.